The clone carrying this TCR beta chain has a handful of counts. Its antigen is not known. Trimming took 5 bases from V and 6 from J, leaving 16 bases between them. CDR1 and CDR2 (germline): MGHRA, YSYEKL. This CDR3 spans 15 amino acids. These data originate in a study of T cells after yellow fever vaccination. Whole-study findings and limits: Secondary responses were weaker yet peaked faster, day 5 versus 15. The booster response re-showed most primary clones: approximately 95% CD4, 88% CD8.

Making TCR cDNA involved 5'RACE template switching, which added UMIs and a universal primer site. Using its own MiXCR run on the 5' RACE reads, TCRdb lists one record per CDR3 protein. Counted here are some 350,000 distinct CDR3 sequences, 8.7% occurring once; the ten biggest clones make up roughly 17%. The source was PBMCs, collected on the day of the first yellow fever vaccination. The chain combines TRBV4-1 with TRBJ2-2; D possibly corresponds to TRBD2 (6 bases). This TCR derives from a man aged 18 to 29 who received the YFV17D yellow fever vaccine. The CDR3 spells CASSEPVGGPGELFF. The CDR3 DNA sequence: TGCGCCAGCAGCGAACCGGTGGGGGGTCCCGGGGAGCTGTTTTTT.